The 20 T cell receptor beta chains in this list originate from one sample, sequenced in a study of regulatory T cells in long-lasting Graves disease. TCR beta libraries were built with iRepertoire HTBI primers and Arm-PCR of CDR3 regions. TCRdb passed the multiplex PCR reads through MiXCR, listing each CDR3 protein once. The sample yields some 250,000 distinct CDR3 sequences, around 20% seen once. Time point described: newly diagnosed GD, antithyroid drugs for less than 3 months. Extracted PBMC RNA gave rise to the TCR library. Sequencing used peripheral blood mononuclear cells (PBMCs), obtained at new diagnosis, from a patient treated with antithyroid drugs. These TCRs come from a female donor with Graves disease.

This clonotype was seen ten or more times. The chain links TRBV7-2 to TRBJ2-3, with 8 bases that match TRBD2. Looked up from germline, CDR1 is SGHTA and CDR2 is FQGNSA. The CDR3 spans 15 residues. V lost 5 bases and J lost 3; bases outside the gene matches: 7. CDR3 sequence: CASSQPLAVTDTQYF. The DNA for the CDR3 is TGTGCCAGCAGCCAACCACTAGCGGTTACAGATACGCAGTATTTT.

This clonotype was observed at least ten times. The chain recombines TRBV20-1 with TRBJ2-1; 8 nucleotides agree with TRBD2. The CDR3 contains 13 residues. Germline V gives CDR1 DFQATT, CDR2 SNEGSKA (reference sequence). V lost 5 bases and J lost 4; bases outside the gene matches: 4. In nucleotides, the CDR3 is TGCAGTGCTCTTAGCGGGGTTTACAATGAGCAGTTCTTC. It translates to CSALSGVYNEQFF.

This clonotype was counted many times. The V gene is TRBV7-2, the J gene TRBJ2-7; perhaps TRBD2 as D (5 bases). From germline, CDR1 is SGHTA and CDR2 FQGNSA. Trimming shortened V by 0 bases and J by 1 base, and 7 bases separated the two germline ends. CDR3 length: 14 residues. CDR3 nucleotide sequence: TGTGCCAGCAGCTTAGCAAGCGGTTCCTACGAGCAGTACTTC. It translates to CASSLASGSYEQYF.

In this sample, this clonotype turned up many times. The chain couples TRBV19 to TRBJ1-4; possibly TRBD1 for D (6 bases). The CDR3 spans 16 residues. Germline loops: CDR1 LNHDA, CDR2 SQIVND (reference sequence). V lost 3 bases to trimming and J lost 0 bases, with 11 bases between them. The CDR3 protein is CASSMGAEPTNEKLFF. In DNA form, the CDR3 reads TGTGCCAGTAGTATGGGGGCAGAACCAACTAATGAAAAACTGTTTTTT. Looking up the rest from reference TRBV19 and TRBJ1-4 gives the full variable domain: DGGITQSPKYLFRKEGQNVTLSCEQNLNHDAMYWYRQDPGQGLRLIYYSQIVNDFQKGDIAEGYSVSREKKESFPLTVTSAQKNPTAFYLCASSMGAEPTNEKLFFGSGTQLSVL.

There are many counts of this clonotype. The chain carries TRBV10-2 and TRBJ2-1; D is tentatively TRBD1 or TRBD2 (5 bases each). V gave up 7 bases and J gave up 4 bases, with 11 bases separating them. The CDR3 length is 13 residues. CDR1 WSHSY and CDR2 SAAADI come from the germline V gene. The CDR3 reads CASNTWGYNEQFF. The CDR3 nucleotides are TGCGCCAGCAATACTTGGGGGTACAATGAGCAGTTCTTC.

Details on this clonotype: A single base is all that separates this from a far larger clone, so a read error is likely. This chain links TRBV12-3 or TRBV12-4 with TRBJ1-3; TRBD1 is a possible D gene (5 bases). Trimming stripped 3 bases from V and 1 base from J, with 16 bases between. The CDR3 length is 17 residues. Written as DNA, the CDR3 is TGTGCCAGCAGTTTCGCTCTCGACAGAGGGTCTGGAAACACCATATATTTT. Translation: CASSFALDRGSGNTIYF.

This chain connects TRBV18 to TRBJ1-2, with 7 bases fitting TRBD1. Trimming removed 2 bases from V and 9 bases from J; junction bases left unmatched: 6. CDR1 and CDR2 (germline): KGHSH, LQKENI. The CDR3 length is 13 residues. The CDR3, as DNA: TGTGCCAGCTCACCAAGGGACAGCCGGAGCTACACCTTC. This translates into CASSPRDSRSYTF.

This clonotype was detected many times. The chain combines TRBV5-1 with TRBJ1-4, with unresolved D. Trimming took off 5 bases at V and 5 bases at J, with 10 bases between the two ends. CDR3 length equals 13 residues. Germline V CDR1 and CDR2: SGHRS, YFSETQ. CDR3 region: CASSGGRNEKLFF. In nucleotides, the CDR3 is TGCGCCAGCAGTGGAGGCCGGAATGAAAAACTGTTTTTT. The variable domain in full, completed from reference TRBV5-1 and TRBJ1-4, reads KAGVTQTPRYLIKTRGQQVTLSCSPISGHRSVSWYQQTPGQGLQFLFEYFSETQRNKGNFPGRFSGRQFSNSRSEMNVSTLELGDSALYLCASSGGRNEKLFFGSGTQLSVL.

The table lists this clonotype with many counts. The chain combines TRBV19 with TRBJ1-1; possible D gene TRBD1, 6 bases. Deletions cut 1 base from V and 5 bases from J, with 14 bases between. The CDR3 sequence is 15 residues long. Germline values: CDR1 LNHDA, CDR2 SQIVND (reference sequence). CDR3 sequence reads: CASSIGHRRGTEAFF. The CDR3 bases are TGTGCCAGTAGTATAGGCCACCGAAGGGGGACTGAAGCTTTCTTT.

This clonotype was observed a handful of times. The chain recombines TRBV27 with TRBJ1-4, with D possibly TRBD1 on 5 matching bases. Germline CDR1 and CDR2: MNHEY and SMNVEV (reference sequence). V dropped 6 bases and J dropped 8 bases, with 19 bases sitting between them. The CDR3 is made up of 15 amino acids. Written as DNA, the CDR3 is TGTGCCAGCAGCAAAACCTTGGGACCGGTAGAAAAACTGTTTTTT. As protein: CASSKTLGPVEKLFF.

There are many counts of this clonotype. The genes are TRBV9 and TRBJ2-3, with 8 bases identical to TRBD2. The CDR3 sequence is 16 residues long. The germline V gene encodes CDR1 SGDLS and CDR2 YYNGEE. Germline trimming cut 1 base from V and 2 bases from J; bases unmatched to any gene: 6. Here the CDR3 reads CASSVSAGGFTDTQYF. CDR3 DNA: TGTGCCAGCAGCGTATCGGCGGGGGGATTCACAGATACGCAGTATTTT.

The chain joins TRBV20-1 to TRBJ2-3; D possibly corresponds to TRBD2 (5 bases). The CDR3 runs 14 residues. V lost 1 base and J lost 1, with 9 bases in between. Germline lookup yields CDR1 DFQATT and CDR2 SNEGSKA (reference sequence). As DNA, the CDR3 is TGCAGTGCTAGAGCGCTGGGAGGCACAGATACGCAGTATTTT. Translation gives CSARALGGTDTQYF.

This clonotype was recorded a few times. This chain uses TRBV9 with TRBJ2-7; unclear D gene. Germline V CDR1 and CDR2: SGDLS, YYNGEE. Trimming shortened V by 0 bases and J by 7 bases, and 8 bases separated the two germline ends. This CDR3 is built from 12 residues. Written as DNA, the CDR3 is TGTGCCAGCAGCGTAGATGGCCTGGAGCAGTACTTC. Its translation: CASSVDGLEQYF. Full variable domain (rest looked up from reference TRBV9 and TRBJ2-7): DSGVTQTPKHLITATGQRVTLRCSPRSGDLSVYWYQQSLDQGLQFLIQYYNGEERAKGNILERFSAQQFPDLHSELNLSSLELGDSALYFCASSVDGLEQYFGPGTRLTVT.

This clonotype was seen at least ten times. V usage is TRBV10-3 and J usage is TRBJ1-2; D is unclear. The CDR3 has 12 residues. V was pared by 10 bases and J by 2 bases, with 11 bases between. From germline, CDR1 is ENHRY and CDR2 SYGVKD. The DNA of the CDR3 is TGTGCCAACATTGACCCAAACTATGGCTACACCTTC. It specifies CANIDPNYGYTF.

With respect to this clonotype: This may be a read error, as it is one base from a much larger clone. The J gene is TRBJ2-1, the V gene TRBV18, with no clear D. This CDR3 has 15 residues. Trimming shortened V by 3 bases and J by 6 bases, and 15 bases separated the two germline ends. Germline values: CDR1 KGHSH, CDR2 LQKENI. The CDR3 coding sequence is TGTGCCAGCTCACCGGGCAAATTGTCTATCAATGAGCAGTTCTTC. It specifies CASSPGKLSINEQFF.

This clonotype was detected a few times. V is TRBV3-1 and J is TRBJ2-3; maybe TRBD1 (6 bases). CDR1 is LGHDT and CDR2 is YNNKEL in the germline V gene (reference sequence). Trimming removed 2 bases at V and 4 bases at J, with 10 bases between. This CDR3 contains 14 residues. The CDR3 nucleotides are TGTGCCAGCAGCCAACCAGGGGCGCCAGATACGCAGTATTTT. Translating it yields CASSQPGAPDTQYF.

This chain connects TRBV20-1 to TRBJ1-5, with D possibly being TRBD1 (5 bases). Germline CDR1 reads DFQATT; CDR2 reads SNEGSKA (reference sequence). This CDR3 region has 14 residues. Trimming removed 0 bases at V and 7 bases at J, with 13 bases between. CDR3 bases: TGCAGTGCTAGAGATCGTAGGGGAGGGCAGCCCCAGCATTTT. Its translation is CSARDRRGGQPQHF.

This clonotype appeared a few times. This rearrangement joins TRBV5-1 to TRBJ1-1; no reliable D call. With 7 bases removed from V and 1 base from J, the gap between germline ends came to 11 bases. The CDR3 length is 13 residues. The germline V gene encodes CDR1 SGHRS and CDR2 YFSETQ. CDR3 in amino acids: CASSGSTNTEAFF. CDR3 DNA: TGCGCCAGCTCTGGCAGTACGAACACTGAAGCTTTCTTT.

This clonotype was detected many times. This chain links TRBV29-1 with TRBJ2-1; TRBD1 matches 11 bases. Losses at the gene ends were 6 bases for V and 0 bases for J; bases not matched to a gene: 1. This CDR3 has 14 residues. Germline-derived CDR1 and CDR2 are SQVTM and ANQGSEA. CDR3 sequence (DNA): TGCAGCGTGGGGACAGGGGGCTCCTACAATGAGCAGTTCTTC. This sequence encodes CSVGTGGSYNEQFF.

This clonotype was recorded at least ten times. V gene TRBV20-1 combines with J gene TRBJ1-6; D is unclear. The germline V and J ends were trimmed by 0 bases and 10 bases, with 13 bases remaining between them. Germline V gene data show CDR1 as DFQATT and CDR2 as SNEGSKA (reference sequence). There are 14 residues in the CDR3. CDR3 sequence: CSARESQRSSPLHF. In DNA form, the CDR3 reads TGCAGTGCTAGAGAGTCGCAGCGCAGCTCACCCCTCCACTTT.